The clone carrying this T cell receptor (beta chain) was seen ten or more times. Its antigen is undetermined. Both iRepertoire HTBI primers and Arm-PCR of CDR3 regions were used to build the TCR beta libraries. TCRdb passed the multiplex PCR reads through MiXCR, listing each CDR3 protein once. The sample yields 700,000 or so distinct CDR3 sequences, roughly 30% seen once. This specimen comes from a study of regulatory T cells in long-lasting Graves disease. CDR1 SGHTA and CDR2 FQGTGA come from the germline V gene. V lost 0 bases, J lost 0 bases, and 5 bases lay in between. The CDR3 covers 15 residues. Study outcomes and limitations: The study found TRBV28, TRBJ1-2 and TRBJ2-5 favored in persistent disease.

As to time point: persistent/refractory GD, antithyroid drugs over 5 years with positive TRAb. RNA isolated from PBMCs was used to make the TCR library. The source is a female donor with Graves disease. Source: peripheral blood mononuclear cells (PBMCs), taken when the disease was refractory, from a patient treated with antithyroid drugs. The J gene is TRBJ2-2, the V gene TRBV7-3; D is unresolved. CDR3 protein: CASSLTRTNTGELFF. DNA of the CDR3: TGTGCCAGCAGCTTAACGCGGACGAACACCGGGGAGCTGTTTTTT.